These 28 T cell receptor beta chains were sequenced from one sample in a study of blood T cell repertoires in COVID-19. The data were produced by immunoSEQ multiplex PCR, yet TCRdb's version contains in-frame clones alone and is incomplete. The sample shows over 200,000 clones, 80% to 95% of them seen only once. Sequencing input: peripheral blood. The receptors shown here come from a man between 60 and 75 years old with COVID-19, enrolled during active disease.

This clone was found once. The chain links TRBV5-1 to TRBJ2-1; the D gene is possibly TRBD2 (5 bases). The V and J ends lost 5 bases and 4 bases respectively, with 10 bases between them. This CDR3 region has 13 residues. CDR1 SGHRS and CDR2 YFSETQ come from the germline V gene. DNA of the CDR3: TGCGCCAGCAGACGGGATTTATACAATGAGCAGTTCTTC. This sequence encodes CASRRDLYNEQFF.

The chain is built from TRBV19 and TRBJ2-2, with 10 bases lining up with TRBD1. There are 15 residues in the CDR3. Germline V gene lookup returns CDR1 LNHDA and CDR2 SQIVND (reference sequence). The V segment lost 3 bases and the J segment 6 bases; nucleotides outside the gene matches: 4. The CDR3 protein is CASSIGTGAAGELFF. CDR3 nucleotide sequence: TGTGCCAGTAGTATCGGGACAGGGGCGGCCGGGGAGCTGTTTTTT.

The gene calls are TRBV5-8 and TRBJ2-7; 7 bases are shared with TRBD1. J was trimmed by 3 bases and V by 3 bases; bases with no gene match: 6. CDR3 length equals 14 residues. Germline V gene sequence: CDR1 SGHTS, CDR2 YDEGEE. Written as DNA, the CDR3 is TGTGCCAGCAGCTCGCTCGGGACAGACTACGAGCAGTACTTC. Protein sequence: CASSSLGTDYEQYF.

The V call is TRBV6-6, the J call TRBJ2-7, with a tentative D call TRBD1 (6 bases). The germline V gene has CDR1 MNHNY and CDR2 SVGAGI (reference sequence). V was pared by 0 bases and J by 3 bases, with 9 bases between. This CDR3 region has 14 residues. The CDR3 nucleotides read TGTGCCAGCAGTTACTCGGGACAAGGCTACGAGCAGTACTTC. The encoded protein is CASSYSGQGYEQYF.

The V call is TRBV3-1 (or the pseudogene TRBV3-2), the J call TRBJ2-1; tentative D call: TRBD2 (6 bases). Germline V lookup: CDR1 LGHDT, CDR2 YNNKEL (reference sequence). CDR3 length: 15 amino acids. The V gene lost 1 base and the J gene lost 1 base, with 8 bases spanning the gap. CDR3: CASSQVGGSYNEQFF. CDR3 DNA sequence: TGTGCCAGCAGCCAAGTTGGGGGGTCCTACAATGAGCAGTTCTTC.

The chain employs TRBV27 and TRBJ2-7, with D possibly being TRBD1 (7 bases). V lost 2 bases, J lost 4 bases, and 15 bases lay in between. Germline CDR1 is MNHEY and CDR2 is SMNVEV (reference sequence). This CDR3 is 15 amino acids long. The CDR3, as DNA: TGTGCCAGCAGTTTAGGAGGGGGCGGGTCATACGAGCAGTACTTC. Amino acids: CASSLGGGGSYEQYF.

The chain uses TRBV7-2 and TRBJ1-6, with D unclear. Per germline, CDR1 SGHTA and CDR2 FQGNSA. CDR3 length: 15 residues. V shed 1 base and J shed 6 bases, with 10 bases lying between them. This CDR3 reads CASSLERVGNSPLHF. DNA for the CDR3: TGTGCCAGCAGCTTAGAGAGGGTGGGTAATTCACCCCTCCACTTT.

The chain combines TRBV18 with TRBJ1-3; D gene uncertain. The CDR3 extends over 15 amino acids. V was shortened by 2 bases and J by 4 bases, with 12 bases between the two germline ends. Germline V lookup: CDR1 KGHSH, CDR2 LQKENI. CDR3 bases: TGTGCCAGCTCACCAACGAGGAGTCGGGGAAACACCATATATTTT. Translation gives CASSPTRSRGNTIYF.

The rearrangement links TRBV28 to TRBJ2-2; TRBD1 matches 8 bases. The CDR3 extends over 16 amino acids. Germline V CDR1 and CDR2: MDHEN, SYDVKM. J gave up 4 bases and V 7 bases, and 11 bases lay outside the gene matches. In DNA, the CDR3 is TGTGCCAGCAACCAGCCAGGACAGGGCGGCACCGGGGAGCTGTTTTTT. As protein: CASNQPGQGGTGELFF.

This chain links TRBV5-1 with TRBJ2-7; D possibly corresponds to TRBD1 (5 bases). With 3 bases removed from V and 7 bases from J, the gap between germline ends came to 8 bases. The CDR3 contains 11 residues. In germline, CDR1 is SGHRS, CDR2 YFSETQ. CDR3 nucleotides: TGCGCCAGCAGCTGGGGCCCGGAGCAGTACTTC. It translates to CASSWGPEQYF.

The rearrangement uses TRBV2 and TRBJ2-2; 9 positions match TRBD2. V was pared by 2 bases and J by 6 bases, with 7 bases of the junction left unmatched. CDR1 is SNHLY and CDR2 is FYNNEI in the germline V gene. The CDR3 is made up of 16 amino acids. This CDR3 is CASSEREVAGAGELFF. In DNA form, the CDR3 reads TGTGCCAGCAGTGAAAGAGAGGTAGCGGGGGCCGGGGAGCTGTTTTTT.

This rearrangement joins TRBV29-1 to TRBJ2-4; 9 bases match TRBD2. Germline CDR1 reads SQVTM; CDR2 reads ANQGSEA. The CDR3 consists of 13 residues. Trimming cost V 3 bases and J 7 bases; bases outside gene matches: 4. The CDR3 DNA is TGCAGCGTTGAGCGGGGGGGTCGGAACATTCAGTACTTC. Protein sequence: CSVERGGRNIQYF.

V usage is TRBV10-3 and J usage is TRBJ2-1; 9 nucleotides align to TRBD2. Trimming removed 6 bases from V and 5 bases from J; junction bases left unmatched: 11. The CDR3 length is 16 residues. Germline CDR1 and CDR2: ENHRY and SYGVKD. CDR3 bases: TGTGCCATCAGGAGCCCGGGACTAGCAGACAACAATGAGCAGTTCTTC. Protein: CAIRSPGLADNNEQFF.

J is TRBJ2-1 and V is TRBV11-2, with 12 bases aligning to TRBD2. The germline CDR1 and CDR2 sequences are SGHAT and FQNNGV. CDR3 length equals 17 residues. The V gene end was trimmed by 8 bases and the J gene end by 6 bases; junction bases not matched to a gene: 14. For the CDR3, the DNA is TGTGCCAGCTTGGGGCTAGCGGGAGGGCCTCTACGCAATGAGCAGTTCTTC. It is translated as CASLGLAGGPLRNEQFF.

The CDR3 coding sequence is TGTGCCAGCAGCCAATTCCCCGGGACAGGGGACAATGAGCAGTTCTTC. Translated: CASSQFPGTGDNEQFF. The rearrangement links TRBV4-2 to TRBJ2-1, with 10 positions matching TRBD1. CDR1 and CDR2 (germline): LGHNA, YNFKEQ. There are 16 residues in the CDR3. V lost 2 bases to trimming and J lost 5 bases; unmatched junction nucleotides: 6.

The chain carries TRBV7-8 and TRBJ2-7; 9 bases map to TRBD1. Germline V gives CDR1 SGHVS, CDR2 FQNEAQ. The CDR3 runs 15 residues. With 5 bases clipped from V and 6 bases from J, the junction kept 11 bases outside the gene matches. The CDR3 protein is CASSESQGQGSEQYF. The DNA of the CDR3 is TGTGCCAGCAGCGAATCACAGGGACAGGGCTCCGAGCAGTACTTC.

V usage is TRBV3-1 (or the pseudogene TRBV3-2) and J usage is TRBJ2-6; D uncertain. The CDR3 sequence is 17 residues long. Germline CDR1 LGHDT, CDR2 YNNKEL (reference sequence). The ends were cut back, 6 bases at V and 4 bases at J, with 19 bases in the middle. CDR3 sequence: CASSPLGNRPGANVLTF. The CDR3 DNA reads TGTGCCAGCAGTCCCCTAGGCAATCGCCCCGGGGCCAACGTCCTGACTTTC.

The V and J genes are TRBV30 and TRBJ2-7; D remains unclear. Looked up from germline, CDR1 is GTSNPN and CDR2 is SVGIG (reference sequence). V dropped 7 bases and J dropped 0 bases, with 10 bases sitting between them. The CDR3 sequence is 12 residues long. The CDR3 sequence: CASGRSSYEQYF. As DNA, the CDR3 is TGTGCCTCGGGCCGTAGCTCCTACGAGCAGTACTTC.

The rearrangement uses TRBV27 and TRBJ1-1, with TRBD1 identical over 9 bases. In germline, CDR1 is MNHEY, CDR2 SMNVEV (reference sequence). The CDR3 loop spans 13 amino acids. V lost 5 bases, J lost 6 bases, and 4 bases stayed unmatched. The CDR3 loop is CASSRDRVAEAFF. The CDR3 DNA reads TGTGCCAGCAGTCGGGACAGGGTCGCTGAAGCTTTCTTT.

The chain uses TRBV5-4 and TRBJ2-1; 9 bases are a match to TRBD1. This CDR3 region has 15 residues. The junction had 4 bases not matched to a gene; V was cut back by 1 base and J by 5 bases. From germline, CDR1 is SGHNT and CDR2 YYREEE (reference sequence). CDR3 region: CASSLTGQGNNEQFF. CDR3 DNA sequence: TGTGCCAGCAGCTTGACCGGACAGGGGAACAATGAGCAGTTCTTC.

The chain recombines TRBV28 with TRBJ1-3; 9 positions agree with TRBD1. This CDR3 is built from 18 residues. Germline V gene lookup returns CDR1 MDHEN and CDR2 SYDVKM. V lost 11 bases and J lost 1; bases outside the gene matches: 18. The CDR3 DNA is TGTGCCGCCACCGGGACAGGGTATAGTAGGTCTTCTGGAAACACCATATATTTT. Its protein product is CAATGTGYSRSSGNTIYF. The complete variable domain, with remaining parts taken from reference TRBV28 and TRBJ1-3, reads DVKVTQSSRYLVKRTGEKVFLECVQDMDHENMFWYRQDPGLGLRLIYFSYDVKMKEKGDIPEGYSVSREKKERFSLILESASTNQTSMYLCAATGTGYSRSSGNTIYFGEGSWLTVV.

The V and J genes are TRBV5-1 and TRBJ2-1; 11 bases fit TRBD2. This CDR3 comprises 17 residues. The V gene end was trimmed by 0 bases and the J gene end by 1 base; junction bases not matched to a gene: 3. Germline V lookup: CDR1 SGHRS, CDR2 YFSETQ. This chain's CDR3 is CASSLGTSGGSYNEQFF. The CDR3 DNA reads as TGCGCCAGCAGCTTGGGTACTAGCGGGGGTTCCTACAATGAGCAGTTCTTC.

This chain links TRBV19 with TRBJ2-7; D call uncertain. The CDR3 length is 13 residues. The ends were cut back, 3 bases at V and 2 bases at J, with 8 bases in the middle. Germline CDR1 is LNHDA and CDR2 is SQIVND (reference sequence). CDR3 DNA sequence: TGTGCCAGTAGTATGAGGCAAACCTACGAGCAGTACTTC. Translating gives CASSMRQTYEQYF. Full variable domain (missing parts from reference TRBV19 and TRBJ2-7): DGGITQSPKYLFRKEGQNVTLSCEQNLNHDAMYWYRQDPGQGLRLIYYSQIVNDFQKGDIAEGYSVSREKKESFPLTVTSAQKNPTAFYLCASSMRQTYEQYFGPGTRLTVT.

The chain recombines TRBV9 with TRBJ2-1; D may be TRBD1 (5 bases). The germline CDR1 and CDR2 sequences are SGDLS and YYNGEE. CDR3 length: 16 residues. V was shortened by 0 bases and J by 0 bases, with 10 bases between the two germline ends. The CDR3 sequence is CASSVAGISSYNEQFF. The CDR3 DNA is TGTGCCAGCAGCGTAGCAGGGATTAGCTCCTACAATGAGCAGTTCTTC.

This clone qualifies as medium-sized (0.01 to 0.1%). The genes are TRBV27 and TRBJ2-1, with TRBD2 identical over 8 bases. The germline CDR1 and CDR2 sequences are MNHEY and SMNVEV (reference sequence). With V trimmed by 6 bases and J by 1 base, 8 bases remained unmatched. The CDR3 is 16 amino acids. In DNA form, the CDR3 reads TGTGCCAGCAGGGCCTATACTAGCGGATCCTACAATGAGCAGTTCTTC. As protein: CASRAYTSGSYNEQFF.

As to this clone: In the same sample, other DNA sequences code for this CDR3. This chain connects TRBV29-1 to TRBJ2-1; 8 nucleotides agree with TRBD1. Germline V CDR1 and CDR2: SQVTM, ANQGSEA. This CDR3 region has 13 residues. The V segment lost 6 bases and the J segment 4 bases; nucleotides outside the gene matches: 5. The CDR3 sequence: CSVRQGPYNEQFF. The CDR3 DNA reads TGCAGCGTACGACAGGGGCCTTACAATGAGCAGTTCTTC.

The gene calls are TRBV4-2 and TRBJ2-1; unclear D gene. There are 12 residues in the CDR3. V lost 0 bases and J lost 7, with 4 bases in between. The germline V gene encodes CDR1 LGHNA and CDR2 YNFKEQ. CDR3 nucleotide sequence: TGTGCCAGCAGCCAAGAGACTAATGAGCAGTTCTTC. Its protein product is CASSQETNEQFF.

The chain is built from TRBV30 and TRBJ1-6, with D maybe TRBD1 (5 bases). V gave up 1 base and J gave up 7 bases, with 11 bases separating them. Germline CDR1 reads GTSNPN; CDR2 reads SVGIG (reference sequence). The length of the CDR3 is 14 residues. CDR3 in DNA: TGTGCCTGGAGTGCGGGGGTGGGGAATTCACCCCTCCACTTT. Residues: CAWSAGVGNSPLHF.